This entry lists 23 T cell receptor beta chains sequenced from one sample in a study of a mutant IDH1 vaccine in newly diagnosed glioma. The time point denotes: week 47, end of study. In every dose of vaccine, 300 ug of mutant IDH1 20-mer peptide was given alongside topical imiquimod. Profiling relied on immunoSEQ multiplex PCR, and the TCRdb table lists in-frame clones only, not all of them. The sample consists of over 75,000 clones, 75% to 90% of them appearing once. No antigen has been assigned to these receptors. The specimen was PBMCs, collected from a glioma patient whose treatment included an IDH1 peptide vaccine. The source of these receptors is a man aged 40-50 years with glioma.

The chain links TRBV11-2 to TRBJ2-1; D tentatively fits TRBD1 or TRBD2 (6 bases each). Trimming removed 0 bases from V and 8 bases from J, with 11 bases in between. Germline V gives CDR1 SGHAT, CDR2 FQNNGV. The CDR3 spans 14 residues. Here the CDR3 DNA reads TGTGCCAGCAGCTTAGAATTGGGGGGCTATGAGCAGTTCTTC. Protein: CASSLELGGYEQFF.

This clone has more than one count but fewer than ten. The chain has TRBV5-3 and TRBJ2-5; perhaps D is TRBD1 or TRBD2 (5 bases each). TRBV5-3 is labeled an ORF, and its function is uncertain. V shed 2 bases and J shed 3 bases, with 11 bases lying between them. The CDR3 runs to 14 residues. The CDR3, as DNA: TGTGCCAGAAGCTTTGGGGACGAAAAAGAGACCCAGTACTTC. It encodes CARSFGDEKETQYF.

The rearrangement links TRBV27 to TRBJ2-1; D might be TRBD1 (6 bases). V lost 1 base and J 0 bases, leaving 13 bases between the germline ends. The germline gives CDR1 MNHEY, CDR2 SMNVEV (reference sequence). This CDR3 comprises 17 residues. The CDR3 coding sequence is TGTGCCAGCAGTTTATTAGGCAGGGGACGCTCCTACAATGAGCAGTTCTTC. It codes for CASSLLGRGRSYNEQFF.

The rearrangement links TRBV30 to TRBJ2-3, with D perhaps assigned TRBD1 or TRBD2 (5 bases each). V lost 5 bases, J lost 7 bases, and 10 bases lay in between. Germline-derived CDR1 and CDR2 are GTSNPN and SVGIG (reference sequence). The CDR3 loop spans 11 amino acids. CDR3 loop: CAWGTENTQYF. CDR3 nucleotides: TGTGCCTGGGGGACGGAAAATACGCAGTATTTT.

The CDR3 is CASSVGADHSYEQYF. CDR3 DNA sequence: TGTGCCAGCAGCGTAGGGGCGGACCATTCCTACGAGCAGTACTTC. This chain uses TRBV9 with TRBJ2-7; D gene ambiguous. CDR3 length: 15 amino acids. The germline gives CDR1 SGDLS, CDR2 YYNGEE. V lost 0 bases to trimming and J lost 1 base, with 11 bases between them.

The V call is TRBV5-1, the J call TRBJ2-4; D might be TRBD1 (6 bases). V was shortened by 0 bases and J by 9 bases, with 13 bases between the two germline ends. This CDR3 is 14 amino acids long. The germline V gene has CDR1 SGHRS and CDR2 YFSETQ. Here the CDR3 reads CASSLVPQGSIQYF. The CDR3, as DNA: TGCGCCAGCAGCTTGGTGCCCCAGGGGAGCATTCAGTACTTC.

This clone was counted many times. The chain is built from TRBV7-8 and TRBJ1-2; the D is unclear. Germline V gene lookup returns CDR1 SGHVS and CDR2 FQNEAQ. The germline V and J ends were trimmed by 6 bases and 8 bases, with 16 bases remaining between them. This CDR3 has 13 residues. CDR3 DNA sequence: TGTGCCAGCAGTAGAAGCCCTAGGAAAGGCTACACCTTC. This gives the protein CASSRSPRKGYTF.

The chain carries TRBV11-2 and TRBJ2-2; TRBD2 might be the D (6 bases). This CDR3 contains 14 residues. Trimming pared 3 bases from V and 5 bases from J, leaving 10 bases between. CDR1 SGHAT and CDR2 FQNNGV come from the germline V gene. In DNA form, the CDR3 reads TGTGCCAGCAGCTTGGAGGGAAGTACCGGGGAGCTGTTTTTT. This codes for CASSLEGSTGELFF.

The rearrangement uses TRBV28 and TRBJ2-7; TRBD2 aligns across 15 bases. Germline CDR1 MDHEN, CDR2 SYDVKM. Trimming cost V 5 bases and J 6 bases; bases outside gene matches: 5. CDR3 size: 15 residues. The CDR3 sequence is CASSGLGLAGGEQYF. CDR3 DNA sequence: TGTGCCAGCAGTGGGTTGGGACTAGCGGGAGGCGAGCAGTACTTC.

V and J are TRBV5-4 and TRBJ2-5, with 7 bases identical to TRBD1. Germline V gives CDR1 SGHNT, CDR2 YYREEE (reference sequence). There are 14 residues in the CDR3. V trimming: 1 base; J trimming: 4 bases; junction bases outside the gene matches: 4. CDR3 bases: TGTGCCAGCAGCTTGACAGGGGTGGGAGAGACCCAGTACTTC. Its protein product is CASSLTGVGETQYF.

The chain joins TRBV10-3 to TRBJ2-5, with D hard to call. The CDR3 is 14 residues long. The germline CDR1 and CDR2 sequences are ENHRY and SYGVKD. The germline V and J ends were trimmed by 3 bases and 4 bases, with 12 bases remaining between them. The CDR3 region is CAISEKALGETQYF. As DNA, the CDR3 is TGTGCCATCAGTGAAAAGGCACTTGGAGAGACCCAGTACTTC.

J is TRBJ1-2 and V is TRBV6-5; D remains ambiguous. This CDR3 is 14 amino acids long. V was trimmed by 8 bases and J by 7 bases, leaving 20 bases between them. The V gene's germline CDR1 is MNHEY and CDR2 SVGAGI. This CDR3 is CASSKRRAWGGYTF. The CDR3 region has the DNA TGTGCCAGCTCGAAACGACGGGCCTGGGGTGGCTACACCTTC.

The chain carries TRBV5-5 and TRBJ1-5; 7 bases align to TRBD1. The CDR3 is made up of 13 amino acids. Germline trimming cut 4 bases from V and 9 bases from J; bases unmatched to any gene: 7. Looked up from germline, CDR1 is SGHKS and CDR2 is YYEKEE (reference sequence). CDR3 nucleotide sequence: TGTGCCAGCAGCCCCTCAGGGGGATCGCCCCAGCATTTT. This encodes CASSPSGGSPQHF.

Here the CDR3 reads CASSLMDSPLHF. CDR3 sequence (DNA): TGTGCCAGCAGCTTAATGGATTCACCCCTCCACTTT. The chain uses TRBV5-4 and TRBJ1-6; D remains unclear. Germline CDR1 and CDR2: SGHNT and YYREEE (reference sequence). The CDR3 spans 12 residues. Trimming stripped 2 bases from V and 8 bases from J, with 5 bases between.

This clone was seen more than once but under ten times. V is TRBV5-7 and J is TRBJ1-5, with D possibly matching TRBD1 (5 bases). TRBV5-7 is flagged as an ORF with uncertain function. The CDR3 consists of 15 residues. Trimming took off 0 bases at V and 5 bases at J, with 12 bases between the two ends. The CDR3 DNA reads TGTGCCAGCAGCTTGGTCGGGGGAAGGGATCAGCCCCAGCATTTT. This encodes CASSLVGGRDQPQHF.

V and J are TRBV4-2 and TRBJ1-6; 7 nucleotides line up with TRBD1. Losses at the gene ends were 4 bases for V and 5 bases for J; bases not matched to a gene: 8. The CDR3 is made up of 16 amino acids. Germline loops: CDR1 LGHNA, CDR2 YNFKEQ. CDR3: CASSPGDGQDNSPLHF. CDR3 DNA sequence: TGTGCCAGCAGCCCCGGAGACGGACAGGATAATTCACCCCTCCACTTT.

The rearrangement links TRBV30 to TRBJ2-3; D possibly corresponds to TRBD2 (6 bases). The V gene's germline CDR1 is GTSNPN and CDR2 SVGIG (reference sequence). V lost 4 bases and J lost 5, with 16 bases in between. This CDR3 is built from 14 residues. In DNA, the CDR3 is TGTGCCTGGAACATCCGGCGGGGCCAAGATACGCAGTATTTT. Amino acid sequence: CAWNIRRGQDTQYF. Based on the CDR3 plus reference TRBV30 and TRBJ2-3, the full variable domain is SQTIHQWPATLVQPVGSPLSLECTVEGTSNPNLYWYRQAAGRGLQLLFYSVGIGQISSEVPQNLSASRPQDRQFILSSKKLLLSDSGFYLCAWNIRRGQDTQYFGPGTRLTVL.

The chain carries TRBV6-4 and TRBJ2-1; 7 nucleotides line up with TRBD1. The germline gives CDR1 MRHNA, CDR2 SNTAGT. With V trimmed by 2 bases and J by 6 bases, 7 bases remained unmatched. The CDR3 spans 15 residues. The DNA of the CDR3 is TGTGCCAGCAGTGACAGAGGGGGCGAGGGCAATGAGCAGTTCTTC. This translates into CASSDRGGEGNEQFF.

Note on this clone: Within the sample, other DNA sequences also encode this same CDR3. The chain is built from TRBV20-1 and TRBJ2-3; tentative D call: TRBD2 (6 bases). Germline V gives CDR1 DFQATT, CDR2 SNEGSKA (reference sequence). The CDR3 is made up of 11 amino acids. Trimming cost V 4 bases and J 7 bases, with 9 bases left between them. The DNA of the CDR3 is TGCAGTGCTACCACTAGCAATACGCAGTATTTT. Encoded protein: CSATTSNTQYF.

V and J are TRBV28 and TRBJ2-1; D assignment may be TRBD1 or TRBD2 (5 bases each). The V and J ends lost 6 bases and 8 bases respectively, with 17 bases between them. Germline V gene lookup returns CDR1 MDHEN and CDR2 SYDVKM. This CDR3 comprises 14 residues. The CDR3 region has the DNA TGTGCCAGCAGCTCCTGGGGGTCTTCGGATGAGCAGTTCTTC. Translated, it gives CASSSWGSSDEQFF.

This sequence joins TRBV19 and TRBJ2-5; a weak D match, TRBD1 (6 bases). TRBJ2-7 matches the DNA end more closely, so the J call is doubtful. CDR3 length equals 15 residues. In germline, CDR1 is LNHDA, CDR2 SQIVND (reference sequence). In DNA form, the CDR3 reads TGTGCCAGTAGTATAGCCGGGGACACGGGCTACGAGCAGTACTTC. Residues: CASSIAGDTGYEQYF.

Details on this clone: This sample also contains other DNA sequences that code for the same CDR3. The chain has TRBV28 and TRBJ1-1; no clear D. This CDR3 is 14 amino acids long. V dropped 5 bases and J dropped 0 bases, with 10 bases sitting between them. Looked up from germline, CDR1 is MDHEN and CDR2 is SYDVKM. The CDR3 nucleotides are TGTGCCAGCAGTCTGCCAGGCATGAACACTGAAGCTTTCTTT. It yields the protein CASSLPGMNTEAFF.

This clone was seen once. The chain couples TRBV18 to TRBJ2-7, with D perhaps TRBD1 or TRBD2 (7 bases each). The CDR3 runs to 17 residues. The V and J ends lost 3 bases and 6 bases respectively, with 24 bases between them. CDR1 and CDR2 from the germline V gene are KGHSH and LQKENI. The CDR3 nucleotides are TGTGCCAGCTCACCGCTCAAGAGACAGGGCTCGGGGGGCGAGCAGTACTTC. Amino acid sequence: CASSPLKRQGSGGEQYF.